What follows is one T cell receptor beta chain and its context. The V gene end was trimmed by 5 bases and the J gene end by 2 bases; junction bases not matched to a gene: 7. CDR1 and CDR2 (germline): SEHNR, FQNEAQ (reference sequence). There are 16 residues in the CDR3. This record comes from a study of blood T cell repertoires in COVID-19. Study in general: Acute-phase and convalescent COVID-19 samples originated in the United States, Italy and Spain. In each case, the material was cDNA or gDNA derived from T cells, B-cell-depleted T cells, or PBMCs.

In the original analysis: From reference gene primer amplification, estimates of nucleated cell counts were derived. Using immunoSEQ multiplex PCR, the repertoire was profiled, and TCRdb retains in-frame clones only, with some absent. For V, J and clone size, that table is used; D and trimming come from the DNA. The sample lists around 26,000 clones, 87% occurring once. The clonotype comes from a human donor in a cohort sampled during active COVID-19. The V gene is TRBV7-9, the J gene TRBJ2-2, with 8 bases identical to TRBD1. Sequenced sample: peripheral blood. The CDR3 nucleotides read TGTGCCAGCAGCCCAGGACAGGGTGGAAACACCGGGGAGCTGTTTTTT. It yields the protein CASSPGQGGNTGELFF.